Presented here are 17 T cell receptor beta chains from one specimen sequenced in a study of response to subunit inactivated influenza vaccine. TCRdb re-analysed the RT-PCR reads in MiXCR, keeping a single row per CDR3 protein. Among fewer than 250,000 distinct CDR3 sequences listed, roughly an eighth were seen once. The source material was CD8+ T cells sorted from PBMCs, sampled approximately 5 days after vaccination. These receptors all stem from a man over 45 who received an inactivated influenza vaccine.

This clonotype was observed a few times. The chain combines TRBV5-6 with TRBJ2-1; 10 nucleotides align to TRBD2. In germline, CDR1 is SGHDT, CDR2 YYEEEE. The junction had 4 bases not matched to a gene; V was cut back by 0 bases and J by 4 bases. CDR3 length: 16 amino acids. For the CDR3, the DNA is TGTGCCAGCAGCTTGGCCCTAGCGGGAGTTTACAATGAGCAGTTCTTC. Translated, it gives CASSLALAGVYNEQFF.

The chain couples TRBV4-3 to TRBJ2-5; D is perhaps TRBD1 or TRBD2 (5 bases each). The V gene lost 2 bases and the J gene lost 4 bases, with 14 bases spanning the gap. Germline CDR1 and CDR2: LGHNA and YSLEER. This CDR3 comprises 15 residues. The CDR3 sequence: CASSQSSGSRETQYF. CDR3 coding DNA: TGCGCCAGCAGCCAATCCTCAGGGAGCCGAGAGACCCAGTACTTC.

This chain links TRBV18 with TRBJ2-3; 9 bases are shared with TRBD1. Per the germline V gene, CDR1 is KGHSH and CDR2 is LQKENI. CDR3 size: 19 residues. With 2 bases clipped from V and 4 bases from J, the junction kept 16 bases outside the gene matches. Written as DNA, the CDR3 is TGTGCCAGCTCACCAATCGGGACAGGGATAAGAGGAGACGCAGATACGCAGTATTTT. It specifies CASSPIGTGIRGDADTQYF.

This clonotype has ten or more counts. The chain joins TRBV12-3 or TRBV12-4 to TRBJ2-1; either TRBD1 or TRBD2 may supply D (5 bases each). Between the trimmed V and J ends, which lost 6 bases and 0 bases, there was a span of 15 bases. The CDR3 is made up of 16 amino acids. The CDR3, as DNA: TGTGCCAGCAGCTCCGGGGCCTTCAGCTCCTACAATGAGCAGTTCTTC. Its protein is CASSSGAFSSYNEQFF.

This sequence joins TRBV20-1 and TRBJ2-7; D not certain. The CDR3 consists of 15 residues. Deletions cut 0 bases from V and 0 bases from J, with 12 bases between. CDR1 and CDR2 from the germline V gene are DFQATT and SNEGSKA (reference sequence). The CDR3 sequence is CSARDLLRNSYEQYF. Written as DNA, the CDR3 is TGCAGTGCTAGAGATCTCCTGCGGAACTCCTACGAGCAGTACTTC.

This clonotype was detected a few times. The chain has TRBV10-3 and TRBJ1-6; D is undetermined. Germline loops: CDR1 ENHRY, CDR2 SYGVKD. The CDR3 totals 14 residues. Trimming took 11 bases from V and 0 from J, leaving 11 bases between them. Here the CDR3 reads CAARSSSYNSPLHF. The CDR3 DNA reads TGTGCCGCACGATCGAGCTCCTATAATTCACCCCTCCACTTT.

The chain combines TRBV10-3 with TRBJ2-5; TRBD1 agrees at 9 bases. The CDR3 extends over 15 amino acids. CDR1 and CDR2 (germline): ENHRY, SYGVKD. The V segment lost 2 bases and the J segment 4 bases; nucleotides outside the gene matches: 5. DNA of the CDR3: TGTGCCATCAGTGAGAGGGGACAGGGTGCAGAGACCCAGTACTTC. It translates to CAISERGQGAETQYF.

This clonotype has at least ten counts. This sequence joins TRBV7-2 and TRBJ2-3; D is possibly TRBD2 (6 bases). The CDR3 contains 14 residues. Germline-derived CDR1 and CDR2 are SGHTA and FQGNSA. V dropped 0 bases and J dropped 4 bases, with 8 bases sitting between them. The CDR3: CASSLAASADTQYF. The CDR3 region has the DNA TGTGCCAGCAGCTTAGCCGCTAGCGCAGATACGCAGTATTTT.

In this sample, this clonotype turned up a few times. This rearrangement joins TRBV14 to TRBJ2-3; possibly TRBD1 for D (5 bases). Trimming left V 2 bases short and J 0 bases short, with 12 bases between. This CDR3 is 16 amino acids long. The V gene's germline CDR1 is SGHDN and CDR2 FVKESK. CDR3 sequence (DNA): TGTGCCAGCAGCCAATATCAGGGATCAAGCACAGATACGCAGTATTTT. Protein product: CASSQYQGSSTDTQYF. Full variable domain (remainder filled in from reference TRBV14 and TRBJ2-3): EAGVTQFPSHSVIEKGQTVTLRCDPISGHDNLYWYRRVMGKEIKFLLHFVKESKQDESGMPNNRFLAERTGGTYSTLKVQPAELEDSGVYFCASSQYQGSSTDTQYFGPGTRLTVL.

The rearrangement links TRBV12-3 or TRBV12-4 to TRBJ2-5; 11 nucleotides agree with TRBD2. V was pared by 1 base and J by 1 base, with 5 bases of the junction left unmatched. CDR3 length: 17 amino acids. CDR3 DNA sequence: TGTGCCAGCAGTTTAGGACTAGCGGGGACGTCCCAAGAGACCCAGTACTTC. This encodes CASSLGLAGTSQETQYF.

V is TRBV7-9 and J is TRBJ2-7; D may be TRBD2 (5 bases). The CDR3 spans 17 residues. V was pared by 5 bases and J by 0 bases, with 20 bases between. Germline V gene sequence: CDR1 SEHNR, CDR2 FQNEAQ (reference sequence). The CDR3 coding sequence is TGTGCCAGCAGCCCTTCGGGGTTCGGCATGAGCTCCTACGAGCAGTACTTC. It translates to CASSPSGFGMSSYEQYF.

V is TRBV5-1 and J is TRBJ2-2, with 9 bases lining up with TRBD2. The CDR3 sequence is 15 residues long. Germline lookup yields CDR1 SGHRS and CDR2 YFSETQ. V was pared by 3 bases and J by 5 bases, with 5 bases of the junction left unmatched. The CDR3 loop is CASSSLAGQTGELFF. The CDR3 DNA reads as TGCGCCAGCAGCTCTCTAGCGGGACAGACCGGGGAGCTGTTTTTT.

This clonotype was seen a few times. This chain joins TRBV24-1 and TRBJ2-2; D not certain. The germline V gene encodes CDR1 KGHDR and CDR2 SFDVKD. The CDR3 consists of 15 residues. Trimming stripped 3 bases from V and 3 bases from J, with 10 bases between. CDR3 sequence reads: CATSDGVSHTGELFF. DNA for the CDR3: TGTGCCACCAGTGATGGGGTCTCCCACACCGGGGAGCTGTTTTTT.

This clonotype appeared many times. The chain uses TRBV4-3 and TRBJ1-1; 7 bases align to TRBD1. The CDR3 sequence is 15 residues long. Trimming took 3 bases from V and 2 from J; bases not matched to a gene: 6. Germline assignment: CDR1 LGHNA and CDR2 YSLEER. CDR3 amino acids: CASSQARDRNTEAFF. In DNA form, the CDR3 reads TGCGCCAGCAGCCAGGCCCGGGACAGAAACACTGAAGCTTTCTTT.

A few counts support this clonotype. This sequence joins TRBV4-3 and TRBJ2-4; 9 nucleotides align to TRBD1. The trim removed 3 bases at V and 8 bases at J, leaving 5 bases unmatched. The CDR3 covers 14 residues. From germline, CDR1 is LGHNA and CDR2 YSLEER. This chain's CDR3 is CASSQWTGEDIQYF. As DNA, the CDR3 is TGCGCCAGCAGCCAGTGGACAGGGGAAGACATTCAGTACTTC.

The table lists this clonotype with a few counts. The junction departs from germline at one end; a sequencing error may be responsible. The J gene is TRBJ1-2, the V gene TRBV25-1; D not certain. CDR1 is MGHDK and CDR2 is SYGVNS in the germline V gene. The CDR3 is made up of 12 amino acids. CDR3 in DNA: TGTGCCTCCGAAGGGCCTAAATATGGCTACACCTTC. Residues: CASEGPKYGYTF.

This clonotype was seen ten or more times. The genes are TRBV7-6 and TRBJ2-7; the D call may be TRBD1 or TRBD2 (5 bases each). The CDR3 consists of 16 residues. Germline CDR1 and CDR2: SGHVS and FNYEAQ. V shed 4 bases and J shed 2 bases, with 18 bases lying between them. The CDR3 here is CASSSRTGTPTYEQYF. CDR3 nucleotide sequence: TGTGCCAGCAGCTCCCGGACCGGGACCCCGACCTACGAGCAGTACTTC.